These 11 T cell receptor beta chains came from one sample sequenced in a study of blood T cell repertoires in COVID-19. Some clones are missing from TCRdb's copy, which holds only in-frame ones; the method was immunoSEQ multiplex PCR. The sample shows about 260,000 clones, 75% to 95% of them seen only once. Sequenced input: PBMCs or T cells enriched from blood (not recorded which). The receptors come from a man aged 35 to 55 who had been exposed to COVID-19.

The chain employs TRBV7-3 and TRBJ1-1, with D possibly TRBD1 on 6 matching bases. The CDR3 extends over 17 amino acids. Germline V gene data show CDR1 as SGHTA and CDR2 as FQGTGA. Trimming took 0 bases from V and 5 from J, leaving 19 bases between them. CDR3 amino acids: CASSLTGLGALETEAFF. CDR3 sequence (DNA): TGTGCCAGCAGCTTAACAGGGTTGGGGGCTTTGGAAACTGAAGCTTTCTTT.

The rearrangement joins TRBV11-2 to TRBJ2-2; unclear D gene. Germline CDR1 SGHAT, CDR2 FQNNGV. The ends were cut back, 1 base at V and 4 bases at J, with 10 bases in the middle. There are 15 residues in the CDR3. CDR3 DNA: TGTGCCAGCAGCTTAGTTTCGGGTAGCACCGGGGAGCTGTTTTTT. Protein: CASSLVSGSTGELFF.

The chain has TRBV7-2 and TRBJ2-1, with 14 bases identical to TRBD2. Germline trimming cut 6 bases from V and 10 bases from J; bases unmatched to any gene: 2. Germline-derived CDR1 and CDR2 are SGHTA and FQGNSA. This CDR3 contains 13 residues. In DNA, the CDR3 is TGTGCCAGCAGGGGGACTAGCGGGAGCGAGCAGTTCTTC. It specifies CASRGTSGSEQFF.

This clone was seen only once. The chain combines TRBV4-2 with TRBJ1-1; 9 nucleotides align to TRBD1. J lost 7 bases, V lost 4 bases, and 4 bases had no gene match. The CDR3 totals 13 residues. Germline CDR1 is LGHNA and CDR2 is YNFKEQ. CDR3 DNA: TGTGCCAGCAGCCGTGACAGGGGGATTGAAGCTTTCTTT. This translates into CASSRDRGIEAFF.

This chain uses TRBV9 with TRBJ2-1, with 12 positions matching TRBD2. CDR1 SGDLS and CDR2 YYNGEE come from the germline V gene. After removal of 3 bases from V and 2 bases from J, the junction contained 18 bases not matched to a gene. This CDR3 contains 21 residues. The CDR3 DNA reads TGTGCCAGCAGCGACCAACGGGAGACTAGCGGGAGTTTAATTCCCTACAATGAGCAGTTCTTC. Its protein product is CASSDQRETSGSLIPYNEQFF.

This chain links TRBV30 with TRBJ2-1; no clear D. Germline CDR1 and CDR2: GTSNPN and SVGIG (reference sequence). This CDR3 has 11 residues. Between the trimmed V and J ends, which lost 0 bases and 7 bases, there was a span of 4 bases. The CDR3 is CAWSVRNEQFF. In nucleotides, the CDR3 is TGTGCCTGGAGTGTGAGAAATGAGCAGTTCTTC.

This chain uses TRBV7-2 with TRBJ1-2; no clear D gene. Trimming left V 0 bases short and J 4 bases short, with 9 bases between. CDR3 length: 14 residues. The germline V gene has CDR1 SGHTA and CDR2 FQGNSA. The CDR3 sequence: CASSLAGRPYGYTF. The CDR3 bases are TGTGCCAGCAGCTTAGCAGGGAGGCCCTATGGCTACACCTTC.

V gene TRBV27 combines with J gene TRBJ2-7; tentative D call: TRBD1 (5 bases). V dropped 1 base and J dropped 2 bases, with 9 bases sitting between them. The CDR3 sequence is 14 residues long. Germline CDR1 and CDR2: MNHEY and SMNVEV (reference sequence). CDR3 coding DNA: TGTGCCAGCAGTTTATATACAGGAACCTACGAGCAGTACTTC. Translation: CASSLYTGTYEQYF.

This chain links TRBV5-6 with TRBJ2-1, with 10 nucleotides matching TRBD1. Unmatched junction bases numbered 12, after V lost 5 bases and J lost 10 bases. The CDR3 has 15 residues. Germline loops: CDR1 SGHDT, CDR2 YYEEEE. DNA of the CDR3: TGTGCCAGCAGACCCGGGACAGGGGTTTTCGGCGAGCAGTTCTTC. It yields the protein CASRPGTGVFGEQFF.

The rearrangement links TRBV9 to TRBJ1-3, with no clear D. Per the germline V gene, CDR1 is SGDLS and CDR2 is YYNGEE. The CDR3 totals 16 residues. With 3 bases removed from V and 0 bases from J, the gap between germline ends came to 13 bases. The CDR3 nucleotides read TGTGCCAGCAGCGCCAACCACGGACTCTCTGGAAACACCATATATTTT. This sequence encodes CASSANHGLSGNTIYF.

The chain links TRBV6-2 or TRBV6-3 to TRBJ1-5; TRBD1 matches at 7 bases. The germline CDR1 and CDR2 sequences are MNHEY and SVGEGT. CDR3 length: 13 residues. The V gene end was trimmed by 4 bases and the J gene end by 11 bases; junction bases not matched to a gene: 8. The CDR3, as DNA: TGTGCCAGCAGTTTACAGGGGCAGTCTTCCCAGCATTTT. It encodes CASSLQGQSSQHF.